The clone carrying this TCR beta chain has only a few counts. The table came from immunoSEQ multiplex PCR; TCRdb's copy has only in-frame clones and leaves some out. The sample contains about 400,000 clones, around 89% of which appear only once. These data come from a study of Ad26.COV2.S vaccination and SARS-CoV-2 variants. Treatment defined: roughly 19 received Ad26.COV2.S at low or high dose, single or two shots; several received placebo; per-sample allocation not given. Samples analyzed were those drawn on day 63 after the first vaccine or placebo injection. Trimming cost V 3 bases and J 1 base, with 6 bases left between them. The CDR3 runs to 13 residues. The germline CDR1 and CDR2 sequences are KGHSH and LQKENI.

The sequencing used peripheral blood, collected in a trial of Ad26.COV2.S vaccine versus placebo. J is TRBJ1-1 and V is TRBV18; D unresolved. The sequence was collected from a person between 18 and 65 years old who received the Ad26.COV2.S COVID-19 vaccine or a placebo. The CDR3, as DNA: TGTGCCAGCTCACCTACTGAGAACACTGAAGCTTTCTTT. Translating gives CASSPTENTEAFF.